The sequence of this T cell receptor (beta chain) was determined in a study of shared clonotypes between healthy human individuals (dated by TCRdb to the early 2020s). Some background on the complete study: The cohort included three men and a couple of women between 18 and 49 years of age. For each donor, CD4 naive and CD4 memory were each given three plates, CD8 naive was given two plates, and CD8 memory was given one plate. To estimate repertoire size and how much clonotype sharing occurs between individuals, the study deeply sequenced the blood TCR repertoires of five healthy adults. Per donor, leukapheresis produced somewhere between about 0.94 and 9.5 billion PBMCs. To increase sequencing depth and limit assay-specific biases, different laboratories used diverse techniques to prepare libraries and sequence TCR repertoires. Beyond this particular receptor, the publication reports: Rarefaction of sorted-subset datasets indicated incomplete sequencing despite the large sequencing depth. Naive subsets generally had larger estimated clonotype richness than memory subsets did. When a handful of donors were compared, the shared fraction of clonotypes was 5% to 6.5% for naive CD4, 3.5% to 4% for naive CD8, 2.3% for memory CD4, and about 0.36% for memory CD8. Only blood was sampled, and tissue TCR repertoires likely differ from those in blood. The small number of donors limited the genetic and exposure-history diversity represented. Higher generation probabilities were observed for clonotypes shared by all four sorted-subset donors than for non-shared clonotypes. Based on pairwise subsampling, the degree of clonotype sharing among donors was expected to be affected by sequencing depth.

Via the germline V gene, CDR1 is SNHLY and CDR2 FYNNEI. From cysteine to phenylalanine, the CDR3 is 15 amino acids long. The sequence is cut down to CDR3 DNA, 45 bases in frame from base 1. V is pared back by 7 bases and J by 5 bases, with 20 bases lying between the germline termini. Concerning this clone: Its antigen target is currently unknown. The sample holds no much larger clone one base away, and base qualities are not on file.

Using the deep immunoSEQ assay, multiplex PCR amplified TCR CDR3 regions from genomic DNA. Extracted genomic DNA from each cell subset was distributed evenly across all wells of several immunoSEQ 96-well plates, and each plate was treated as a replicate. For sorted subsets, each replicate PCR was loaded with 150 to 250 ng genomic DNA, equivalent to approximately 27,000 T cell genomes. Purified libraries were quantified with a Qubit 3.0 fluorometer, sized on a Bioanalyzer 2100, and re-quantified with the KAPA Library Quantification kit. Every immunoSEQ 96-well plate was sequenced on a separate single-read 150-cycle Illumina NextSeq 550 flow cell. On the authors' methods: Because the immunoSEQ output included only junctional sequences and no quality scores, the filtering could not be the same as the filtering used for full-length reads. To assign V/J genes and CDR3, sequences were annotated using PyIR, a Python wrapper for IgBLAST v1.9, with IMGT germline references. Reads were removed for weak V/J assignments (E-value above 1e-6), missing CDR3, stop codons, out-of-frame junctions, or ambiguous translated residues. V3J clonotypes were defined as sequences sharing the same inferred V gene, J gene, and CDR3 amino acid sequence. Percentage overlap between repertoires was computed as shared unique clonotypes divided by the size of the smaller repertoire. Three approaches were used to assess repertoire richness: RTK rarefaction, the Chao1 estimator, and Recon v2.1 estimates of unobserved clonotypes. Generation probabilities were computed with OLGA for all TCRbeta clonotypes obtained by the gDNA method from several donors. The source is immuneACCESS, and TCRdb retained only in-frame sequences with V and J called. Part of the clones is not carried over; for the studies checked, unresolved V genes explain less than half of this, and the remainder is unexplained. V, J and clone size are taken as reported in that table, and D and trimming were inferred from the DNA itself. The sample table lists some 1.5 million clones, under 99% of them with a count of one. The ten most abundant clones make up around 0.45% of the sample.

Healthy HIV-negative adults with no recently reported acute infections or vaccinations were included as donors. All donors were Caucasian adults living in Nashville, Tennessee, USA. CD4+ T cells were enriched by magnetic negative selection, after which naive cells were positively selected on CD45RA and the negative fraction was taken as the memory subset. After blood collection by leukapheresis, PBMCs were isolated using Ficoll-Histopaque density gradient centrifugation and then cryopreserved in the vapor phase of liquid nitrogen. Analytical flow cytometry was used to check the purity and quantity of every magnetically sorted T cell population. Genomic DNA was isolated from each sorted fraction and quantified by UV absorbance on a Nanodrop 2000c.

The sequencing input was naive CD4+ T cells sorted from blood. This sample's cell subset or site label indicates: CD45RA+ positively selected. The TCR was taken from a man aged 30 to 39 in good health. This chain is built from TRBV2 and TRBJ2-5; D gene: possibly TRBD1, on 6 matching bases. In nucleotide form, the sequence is TGTGCCAGCACCCCTGACAGGCGAGGCCGGGAGACCCAGTACTTC. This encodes CASTPDRRGRETQYF.